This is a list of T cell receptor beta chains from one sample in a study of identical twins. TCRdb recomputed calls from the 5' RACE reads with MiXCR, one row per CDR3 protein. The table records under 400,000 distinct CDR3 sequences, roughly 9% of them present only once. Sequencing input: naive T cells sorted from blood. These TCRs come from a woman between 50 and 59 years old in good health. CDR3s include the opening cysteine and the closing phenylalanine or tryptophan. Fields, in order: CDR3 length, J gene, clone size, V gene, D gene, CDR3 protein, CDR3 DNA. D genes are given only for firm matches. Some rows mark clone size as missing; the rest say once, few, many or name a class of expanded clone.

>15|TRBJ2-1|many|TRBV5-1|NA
CASSLTSSTYNEQFF
TGCGCCAGCAGCCTAACCTCTAGCACATACAATGAGCAGTTCTTC
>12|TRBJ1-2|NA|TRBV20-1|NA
CSANQDNYGYTF
TGCAGTGCTAATCAGGATAACTATGGCTACACCTTC
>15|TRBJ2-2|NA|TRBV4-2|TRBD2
CASSQAGGGTGELFF
TGTGCCAGCAGCCAAGCCGGCGGGGGCACCGGGGAGCTGTTTTTT
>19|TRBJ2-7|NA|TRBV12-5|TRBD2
CASGLVLRGLAGLREEQYF
TGTGCTAGTGGTTTGGTACTCAGAGGACTAGCGGGACTGAGGGAGGAGCAGTACTTC
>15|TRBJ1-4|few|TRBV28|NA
CASSFSGPKNEKLFF
TGTGCCAGCAGTTTCTCCGGCCCTAAGAATGAAAAACTGTTTTTT
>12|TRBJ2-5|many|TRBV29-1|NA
CSVEESLETQYF
TGCAGCGTTGAAGAAAGCTTGGAGACCCAGTACTTC
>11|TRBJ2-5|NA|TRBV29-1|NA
CSVGQGETQYF
TGCAGCGTTGGGCAGGGCGAGACCCAGTACTTC
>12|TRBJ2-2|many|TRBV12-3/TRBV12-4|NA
CASSFTAGELFF
TGTGCCAGCAGTTTCACGGCCGGGGAGCTGTTTTTT
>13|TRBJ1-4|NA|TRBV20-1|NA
CSALGDPGGKLFF
TGCAGTGCTCTAGGGGATCCCGGTGGGAAACTGTTTTTT
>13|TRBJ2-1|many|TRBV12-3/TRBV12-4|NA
CASSPRGNNEQFF
TGTGCCAGCAGTCCACGGGGAAACAATGAGCAGTTCTTC
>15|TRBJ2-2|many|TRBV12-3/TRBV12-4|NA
CASSLRLGKSGELFF
TGTGCCAGCAGTTTAAGGCTAGGGAAATCCGGGGAGCTGTTTTTT
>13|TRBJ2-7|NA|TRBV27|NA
CASSPALSYEQYF
TGTGCCAGCAGTCCCGCGCTCTCCTACGAGCAGTACTTC
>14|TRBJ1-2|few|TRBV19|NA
CASSTDGLAGGYTF
TGTGCCAGTAGTACGGACGGTTTGGCGGGTGGCTACACCTTC
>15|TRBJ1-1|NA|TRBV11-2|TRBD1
CASSLAGQLNTEAFF
TGTGCCAGCAGCTTAGCGGGACAGCTGAACACTGAAGCTTTCTTT
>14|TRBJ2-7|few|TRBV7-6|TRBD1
CASSQGVSSYEQYF
TGTGCCAGCAGCCAGGGGGTAAGCTCCTACGAGCAGTACTTC
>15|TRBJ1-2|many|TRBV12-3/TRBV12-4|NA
CASSFQGSGIYGYTF
TGTGCCAGCAGTTTCCAAGGGTCAGGGATCTATGGCTACACCTTC
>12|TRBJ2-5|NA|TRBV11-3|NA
CASRWIPETQYF
TGTGCCAGCCGCTGGATACCAGAGACCCAGTACTTC
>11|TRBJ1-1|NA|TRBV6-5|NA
CASTKGTQAFF
TGTGCCAGCACCAAAGGGACTCAAGCTTTCTTT
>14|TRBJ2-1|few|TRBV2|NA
CASSDLVASNEQFF
TGTGCCAGCTCGGATCTAGTAGCTTCCAATGAGCAGTTCTTC
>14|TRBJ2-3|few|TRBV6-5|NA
CASRSEWATDTQYF
TGTGCCAGCAGGTCCGAGTGGGCCACAGATACGCAGTATTTT
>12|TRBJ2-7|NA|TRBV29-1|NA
CSVTRESYEQYF
TGCAGCGTTACCCGGGAGTCCTACGAGCAGTACTTC
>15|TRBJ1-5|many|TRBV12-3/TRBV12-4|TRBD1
CASSGARTGGIAQHF
TGTGCCAGCAGTGGGGCCCGGACAGGGGGCATTGCCCAGCATTTT
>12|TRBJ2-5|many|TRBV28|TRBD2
CASRGGSGTQYF
TGTGCCAGCAGGGGCGGGAGCGGGACCCAGTACTTC
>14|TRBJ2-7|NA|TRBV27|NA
CASGDGRVSYEQYF
TGTGCCAGCGGAGACGGGCGCGTCTCCTACGAGCAGTACTTC
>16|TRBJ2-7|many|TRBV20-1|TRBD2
CSAREYYSGSNDEQYF
TGCAGTGCTAGGGAATACTATAGCGGGAGCAACGACGAGCAGTACTTC
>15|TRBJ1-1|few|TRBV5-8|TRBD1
CASSFGQGGNTEAFF
TGTGCCAGCAGCTTTGGACAGGGCGGTAACACTGAAGCTTTCTTT
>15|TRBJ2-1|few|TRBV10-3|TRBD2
CAISDEAGVGNEQFF
TGTGCCATCAGTGACGAAGCGGGAGTGGGGAATGAGCAGTTCTTC
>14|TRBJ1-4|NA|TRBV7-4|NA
CASSPIASNEKLFF
TGTGCCAGCAGCCCCATTGCATCTAATGAAAAACTGTTTTTT
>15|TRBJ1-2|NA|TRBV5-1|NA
CASSLAAGAQNGYTF
TGCGCCAGCAGCTTGGCGGCGGGGGCGCAGAATGGCTACACCTTC
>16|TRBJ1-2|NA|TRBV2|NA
CASSEALRGLSYGYTF
TGTGCCAGCAGTGAAGCGCTTCGGGGACTGAGCTATGGCTACACCTTC
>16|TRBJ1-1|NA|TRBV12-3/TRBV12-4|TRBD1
CASSFRTTGATIEAFF
TGTGCCAGCAGTTTCCGGACCACAGGGGCTACGATTGAAGCTTTCTTT
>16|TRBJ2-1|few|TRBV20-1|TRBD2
CSARTWAGEAYNEQFF
TGCAGTGCTAGGACATGGGCGGGAGAGGCCTACAATGAGCAGTTCTTC
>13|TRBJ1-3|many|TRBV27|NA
CASSTTSRDTIYF
TGTGCCAGCAGTACAACCTCGAGGGACACCATATATTTT
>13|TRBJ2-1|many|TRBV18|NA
CASSVLKGNEQFF
TGTGCCAGCTCAGTCCTGAAGGGTAATGAGCAGTTCTTC
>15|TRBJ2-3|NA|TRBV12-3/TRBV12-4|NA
CASSLLSGYTDTQYF
TGTGCCAGCAGCCTATTAAGCGGCTACACAGATACGCAGTATTTT
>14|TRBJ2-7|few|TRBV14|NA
CASSQVAGGYEQYF
TGTGCCAGCAGCCAAGTTGCTGGGGGTTACGAGCAGTACTTC
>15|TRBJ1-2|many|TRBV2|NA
CASSDSGAAPYGYTF
TGTGCCAGCAGTGATTCTGGGGCTGCCCCCTATGGCTACACCTTC
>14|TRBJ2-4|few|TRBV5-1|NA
CASSLARGENIQYF
TGCGCCAGCAGCTTGGCCAGGGGGGAAAACATTCAGTACTTC
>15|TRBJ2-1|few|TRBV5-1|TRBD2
CASSFSAGEKNEQFF
TGCGCCAGCAGCTTCTCCGCGGGAGAGAAGAATGAGCAGTTCTTC
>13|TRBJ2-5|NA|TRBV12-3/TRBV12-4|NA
CASSFELFETQYF
TGTGCCAGCAGCTTCGAGTTATTCGAGACCCAGTACTTC
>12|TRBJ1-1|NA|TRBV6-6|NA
CASSRDTAEAFF
TGTGCCAGCAGCCGAGACACCGCTGAAGCTTTCTTT
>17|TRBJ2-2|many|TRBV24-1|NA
CATSDLSGDTITGELFF
TGTGCCACCAGTGATTTATCCGGGGACACCATAACCGGGGAGCTGTTTTTT
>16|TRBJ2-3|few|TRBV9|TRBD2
CASSEGLAGEVDTQYF
TGTGCCAGCAGCGAAGGACTAGCGGGAGAGGTAGATACGCAGTATTTT
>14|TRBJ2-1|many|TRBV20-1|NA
CSALRLDGGDEQFF
TGCAGTGCTTTGAGACTAGACGGTGGTGATGAGCAGTTCTTC
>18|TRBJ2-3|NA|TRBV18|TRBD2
CASSPIPGTSGRLDTQYF
TGTGCCAGCTCACCGATTCCTGGGACTAGCGGGAGGTTAGATACGCAGTATTTT
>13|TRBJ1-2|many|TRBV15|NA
CATSSQWNYGYTF
TGTGCCACCAGCTCCCAGTGGAACTATGGCTACACCTTC
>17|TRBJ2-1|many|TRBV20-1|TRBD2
CSARKDPGLAGYNEQFF
TGCAGTGCTAGGAAAGATCCGGGACTAGCGGGTTACAATGAGCAGTTCTTC
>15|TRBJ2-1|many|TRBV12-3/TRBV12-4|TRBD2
CASSTSGGSYNEQFF
TGTGCCAGCAGCACTAGCGGGGGCTCCTACAATGAGCAGTTCTTC
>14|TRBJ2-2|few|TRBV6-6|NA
CASSYSTLAGELFF
TGTGCCAGCAGTTACTCGACCCTGGCCGGGGAGCTGTTTTTT